The 24 T cell receptor beta chains reported below all come from one sample, sequenced in a study of T-cell memory formation after mild COVID-19. TCRdb called the 5' RACE reads again in MiXCR, with one record for every CDR3 protein. The sample carries about 320,000 distinct CDR3 sequences, roughly an eighth recorded once. The source material was PBMCs or a T cell subset sorted from them (not recorded which). Receptors were obtained from a man between 18 and 29 years old who had mild COVID-19 (a few samples of this study predate the infection). Cell type and time point are not known.

Ten or more counts support this clonotype. CDR3 bases: TGTGCCAGCAGCTTCGCAGGACTTTTTACAGATACGCAGTATTTT. It is translated as CASSFAGLFTDTQYF. The gene calls are TRBV7-2 and TRBJ2-3, with D possibly being TRBD2 (5 bases). Trimming cost V 3 bases and J 3 bases, with 13 bases left between them. Germline V lookup: CDR1 SGHTA, CDR2 FQGNSA. The length of the CDR3 is 15 residues. The full variable domain, its missing parts supplied by reference TRBV7-2 and TRBJ2-3, is GAGVSQSPSNKVTEKGKDVELRCDPISGHTALYWYRQSLGQGLEFLIYFQGNSAPDKSGLPSDRFSAERTGGSVSTLTIQRTQQEDSAVYLCASSFAGLFTDTQYFGPGTRLTVL.

There are a few counts of this clonotype. This rearrangement joins TRBV11-1 to TRBJ2-2; 10 positions match TRBD1. The CDR3 spans 15 residues. Unmatched junction bases numbered 5, after V lost 4 bases and J lost 6 bases. Germline-derived CDR1 and CDR2 are SGHAT and FQDESV (reference sequence). The CDR3 protein is CASSSTGTGAGELFF. The CDR3 DNA reads TGTGCCAGCAGCTCCACCGGGACAGGGGCCGGGGAGCTGTTTTTT.

The chain is built from TRBV5-6 and TRBJ2-3; D is undetermined. The CDR3 spans 13 residues. Trimming shortened V by 0 bases and J by 4 bases, and 6 bases separated the two germline ends. CDR1 SGHDT and CDR2 YYEEEE come from the germline V gene. The CDR3 DNA is TGTGCCAGCAGCTTGGCCAATTCAGATACGCAGTATTTT. Translated: CASSLANSDTQYF.

The gene calls are TRBV3-2 and TRBJ2-1; no check of the table's D call, TRBD1, against the DNA was made. TRBV3-2 is assigned pseudogene status. This CDR3 comprises 14 residues. CDR3 region: CASSAAQGCHEQFF. CDR3 DNA: TGTGCCAGCAGCGCCGCACAGGGGTGTCATGAGCAGTTCTTC.

The chain carries TRBV7-8 and TRBJ2-7, with 7 bases aligning to TRBD1. The V segment lost 1 base and the J segment 4 bases; nucleotides outside the gene matches: 4. The CDR3 covers 14 residues. The germline V gene encodes CDR1 SGHVS and CDR2 FQNEAQ. CDR3 DNA sequence: TGTGCCAGCAGCTTAGGGCCGGGACAGTACGAGCAGTACGTC. Translated: CASSLGPGQYEQYV.

Ten or more counts support this clonotype. This sequence joins TRBV7-2 and TRBJ1-1; 8 nucleotides agree with TRBD1. V gave up 4 bases and J gave up 14 bases; unmatched junction bases: 3. Germline V gene data show CDR1 as SGHTA and CDR2 as FQGNSA. The CDR3 consists of 10 residues. The CDR3 DNA reads TGTGCCAGCAGCTCGACAGGGGCATTCTTT. Translation: CASSSTGAFF.

The chain couples TRBV12-3 or TRBV12-4 to TRBJ1-2; 8 nucleotides match TRBD1. This CDR3 has 14 amino acids. The trim removed 5 bases at V and 5 bases at J, leaving 7 bases unmatched. CDR3 region: CASSIGQGLYGYTF. CDR3 in DNA: TGTGCCAGCAGTATAGGACAGGGTCTTTATGGCTACACCTTC.

This rearrangement joins TRBV28 to TRBJ2-1; D remains ambiguous. V lost 5 bases and J 10 bases, leaving 9 bases between the germline ends. The CDR3 spans 11 residues. Germline V lookup: CDR1 MDHEN, CDR2 SYDVKM. CDR3 loop: CASSGIREQFF. The CDR3 nucleotides are TGTGCCAGCAGTGGGATAAGGGAGCAGTTCTTC.

V and J are TRBV6-2 or TRBV6-3 and TRBJ2-3; TRBD2 matches 9 bases. This CDR3 is 17 amino acids long. J gave up 2 bases and V 2 bases, and 8 bases lay outside the gene matches. Per the germline V gene, CDR1 is MNHEY and CDR2 is SVGEGT. DNA of the CDR3: TGTGCCAGCAGTTACGAAGGTAGCGGGGGCTCCACAGATACGCAGTATTTT. Its protein is CASSYEGSGGSTDTQYF.

Many counts were recorded for this clonotype. This sequence joins TRBV7-2 and TRBJ2-1; TRBD2 matches 8 bases. Germline V CDR1 and CDR2: SGHTA, FQGNSA. The V segment lost 8 bases and the J segment 4 bases; nucleotides outside the gene matches: 10. The CDR3 has 15 residues. DNA for the CDR3: TGTGCCAGCGCTTCGGGGGGGGCGGCGTACAATGAGCAGTTCTTC. Its translation is CASASGGAAYNEQFF.

The V gene is TRBV12-3 or TRBV12-4, the J gene TRBJ2-3, with 9 bases matching TRBD2. J was trimmed by 5 bases and V by 4 bases; bases with no gene match: 7. This CDR3 has 15 residues. CDR3 nucleotide sequence: TGTGCCAGCAGTTCGCGGGGGGGCCAGATAGATACGCAGTATTTT. Protein product: CASSSRGGQIDTQYF.

V usage is TRBV4-3 and J usage is TRBJ2-3; TRBD1 might be the D (6 bases). CDR3 length: 16 residues. The germline V gene encodes CDR1 LGHNA and CDR2 YSLEER. V was clipped by 1 base and J by 0 bases, with 11 bases between them. CDR3 loop: CASSQGSQGSTDTQYF. DNA for the CDR3: TGCGCCAGCAGCCAAGGGTCCCAGGGGAGCACAGATACGCAGTATTTT.

This chain joins TRBV20-1 and TRBJ2-1; D is undetermined. This CDR3 comprises 12 residues. CDR1 and CDR2 (germline): DFQATT, SNEGSKA (reference sequence). The V end lost 2 bases, the J end lost 8 bases, and 10 bases lay between the germline ends. The DNA of the CDR3 is TGCAGTGCTAGATGGGGTGGGGATGAGCAGTTCTTC. Translation gives CSARWGGDEQFF.

This clonotype was seen only a few times. The chain uses TRBV29-1 and TRBJ2-1; D not resolved. V lost 7 bases, J lost 7 bases, and 14 bases lay in between. Germline V gene data show CDR1 as SQVTM and CDR2 as ANQGSEA. This CDR3 has 12 residues. The CDR3 DNA is TGCAGCGCTGCAGCCAATGAGAATGAGCAGTTCTTC. This encodes CSAAANENEQFF.

This chain joins TRBV4-3 and TRBJ1-4; tentative D call: TRBD1 (6 bases). Between the trimmed V and J ends, which lost 1 base and 13 bases, there was a span of 16 bases. The CDR3 covers 14 residues. Germline V gene data show CDR1 as LGHNA and CDR2 as YSLEER. CDR3 sequence: CASSQAPGASALFF. CDR3 DNA: TGCGCCAGCAGCCAAGCACCGGGGGCCAGTGCACTGTTTTTT.

V gene TRBV5-1 combines with J gene TRBJ1-4; D is ambiguous. Trimming shortened V by 0 bases and J by 7 bases, and 13 bases separated the two germline ends. Germline V gene data show CDR1 as SGHRS and CDR2 as YFSETQ. The CDR3 sequence is 15 residues long. Written as DNA, the CDR3 is TGCGCCAGCAGCTTGGAGCCCACGAGTGGTGAAAAACTGTTTTTT. This encodes CASSLEPTSGEKLFF. The full variable domain, completed using reference TRBV5-1 and TRBJ1-4, is KAGVTQTPRYLIKTRGQQVTLSCSPISGHRSVSWYQQTPGQGLQFLFEYFSETQRNKGNFPGRFSGRQFSNSRSEMNVSTLELGDSALYLCASSLEPTSGEKLFFGSGTQLSVL.

The chain joins TRBV15 to TRBJ2-7; 9 nucleotides line up with TRBD2. J gave up 0 bases and V 1 base, and 7 bases lay outside the gene matches. CDR1 and CDR2 (germline): LNHNV, YYDKDF (reference sequence). The CDR3 consists of 17 residues. The CDR3 region has the DNA TGTGCCACCAGCAGAGGAAGAGCTAGCGGGACCTCCTACGAGCAGTACTTC. Translated: CATSRGRASGTSYEQYF.

This clonotype has more than one count but fewer than ten. V usage is TRBV5-1 and J usage is TRBJ2-5; TRBD2 matches 9 bases. The V segment lost 5 bases and the J segment 2 bases; nucleotides outside the gene matches: 10. Germline V gene sequence: CDR1 SGHRS, CDR2 YFSETQ. The CDR3 sequence is 16 residues long. CDR3 nucleotide sequence: TGCGCCAGCAGGTTTGTAGCGGGGGCGGAACAAGAGACCCAGTACTTC. This gives the protein CASRFVAGAEQETQYF.

This clonotype showed up just a few times. In nucleotides, the CDR3 is TGTGCCATCAAGCCGGGAGGGAATGACTATGGCTACACCTTC. Its protein is CAIKPGGNDYGYTF. The chain is built from TRBV10-3 and TRBJ1-2, with unresolved D. The germline V and J ends were trimmed by 7 bases and 3 bases, with 15 bases remaining between them. Germline-derived CDR1 and CDR2 are ENHRY and SYGVKD. CDR3 length equals 14 residues.

This clonotype was picked up a small number of times. The rearrangement uses TRBV9 and TRBJ1-2; tentative D call: TRBD1 (6 bases). V dropped 1 base and J dropped 4 bases, with 8 bases sitting between them. The CDR3 totals 13 residues. Looked up from germline, CDR1 is SGDLS and CDR2 is YYNGEE. CDR3 sequence: CASSVSDSYGYTF. Here the CDR3 DNA reads TGTGCCAGCAGCGTATCGGACAGCTATGGCTACACCTTC.

This clonotype turned up a few times. The genes are TRBV7-6 and TRBJ2-7, with 10 bases matching TRBD1. The CDR3 covers 15 residues. CDR1 SGHVS and CDR2 FNYEAQ come from the germline V gene. J was trimmed by 0 bases and V by 6 bases; bases with no gene match: 5. The CDR3, as DNA: TGTGCCAGCAGATTGGGACAGGGGCCCTCCTACGAGCAGTACTTC. Its translation is CASRLGQGPSYEQYF.

This sequence joins TRBV18 and TRBJ1-4; TRBD1 matches 8 bases. The J segment lost 8 bases and the V segment lost 8 bases, leaving 10 bases of the junction unmatched. This CDR3 comprises 14 residues. CDR1 and CDR2 (germline): KGHSH, LQKENI. CDR3 residues: CASTPDRVEEKLFF. The CDR3 nucleotides read TGTGCCAGCACCCCGGACAGGGTTGAAGAAAAACTGTTTTTT.

In its sample, this clonotype was seen many times. The CDR3 DNA follows: TGTGCCAGCAGCCAAGATCTTTATGGGGACACCATATATTTT. It is translated as CASSQDLYGDTIYF. The chain employs TRBV4-2 and TRBJ1-3; D uncertain. The CDR3 totals 14 residues. Germline loops: CDR1 LGHNA, CDR2 YNFKEQ. Deletions cut 0 bases from V and 8 bases from J, with 11 bases between.

This clonotype has a handful of counts. V and J are TRBV9 and TRBJ2-5, with D possibly matching TRBD2 (5 bases). The germline V gene encodes CDR1 SGDLS and CDR2 YYNGEE. The CDR3 length is 11 residues. The V end was cut by 3 bases, the J end by 5 bases, with 5 bases between. CDR3 residues: CASSGGETQYF. Here the CDR3 DNA reads TGTGCCAGCAGCGGAGGGGAGACCCAGTACTTC. Variable domain in full (rest from reference TRBV9 and TRBJ2-5): DSGVTQTPKHLITATGQRVTLRCSPRSGDLSVYWYQQSLDQGLQFLIQYYNGEERAKGNILERFSAQQFPDLHSELNLSSLELGDSALYFCASSGGETQYFGPGTRLLVL.